The T cell receptor (beta chain) under discussion was sequenced for a study of Ad26.COV2.S vaccination and SARS-CoV-2 variants (dated by TCRdb to the early 2020s). As for the study more broadly: Vaccine-arm donors were drawn from COV1001, a multicentre, randomized, double-blind, placebo-controlled phase I-IIa trial of Ad26.COV2.S in healthy adults. Ad26.COV2.S was given intramuscularly at 5x10^10 or 1x10^11 viral particles, as a single shot or as two shots 56 days apart. Sequencing of the TCRbeta repertoire served to evaluate the specificity and breadth of SARS-CoV-2-reactive T cell receptors following Ad26.COV2.S vaccination. The TCR-sequenced set comprised approximately 32 samples: some 20 Ad26.COV2.S vaccine recipients, 5 placebo recipients and 8 SARS-CoV-2 convalescent individuals. Participants in the trial were split at random into five groups of five each, receiving low-dose or high-dose Ad26.COV2.S once or twice, or else placebo on both occasions. Investigators did not know the trial group allocation while performing experiments and assessing outcomes. Study-wide conclusions, independent of this receptor: After vaccination, substantial breadth of spike-specific CD8+ and CD4+ T cell responses was reported. Compared with placebo recipients, Ad26.COV2.S recipients showed higher spike-specific TCR breadth (P = 0.0014). The authors noted that total T cell responses may have been underestimated by the TCR breadth and depth analyses. Comparable non-spike TCR breadth was observed between vaccine and placebo recipients, consistent with only spike being contained in the vaccine. Comparing responses between vaccine doses or regimens was not something the study was powered to do.

On this clone itself: No cognate antigen has been identified for it. No per-base quality is available; no much larger clone lies one base away.

The immunoSEQ Assay was the method used to sequence TCRbeta CDR3 regions. After extraction, genomic DNA underwent amplification by bias-controlled multiplex PCR, followed by high-throughput sequencing. In the source study's methods: Collapsing and filtering of sequences were performed to quantify the absolute abundance of each unique TCRbeta CDR3 region. T cell fraction was estimated by normalizing TCRbeta template counts to usable DNA, which was measured by amplifying reference genes present in all nucleated cells. Repertoire TCRs were annotated as SARS-CoV-2-specific by exact matching of V gene, CDR3 amino acid sequence and J gene to a known reactive TCR set. The reference SARS-CoV-2 TCR set came from MIRA and was filtered for enrichment in COVID-19-positive ImmuneCODE repertoires, removing public or cross-reactive TCRs. Drawing on the MIRA antigens, annotated TCRs were analysed further at the level of specific ORF or position within ORF. Breadth was defined as annotated unique rearrangements over total unique productive rearrangements; depth was the summed frequency of those rearrangements. TCR breadth was compared between groups using two-sided Wilcoxon rank-sum tests. Sourced from immuneACCESS, this table was stored by TCRdb with only in-frame sequences that have V and J called. A share of the clones is absent; for the studies checked, an unresolved V gene accounts for under half, and the remainder has no known explanation. The V and J calls and the clone size are those of that table, but D and trimming were determined from the DNA. The sample table contains hundreds of thousands of clones; only one count was recorded for roughly 90% of them. The ten biggest clones cover about 10% of the sample.

V is cut by 3 bases and J by 5 bases, and the space between the germline ends is 11 bases. From the germline V gene, CDR1 is SGHVS and CDR2 is FQNEAQ. Including the terminal cysteine and phenylalanine, the CDR3 comprises 13 residues. Left in the record is the CDR3 DNA by itself, 39 bases read in frame from the first base. According to the study, the label for this sample's treatment or condition signals: some 20 received Ad26.COV2.S at low or high dose, single or two shots; several received placebo; per-sample allocation not given. Repertoires of vaccine and placebo recipients were sequenced from samples collected on day 63 after the first injection. In Cohort 1b, 25 to 30 adults aged 18-55 years were enrolled at a single site in Boston, USA, between 29 July and 7 August 2020. As a vaccine, Ad26.COV2.S was a replication-incompetent adenovirus type 26 vector that expressed a prefusion-stabilized SARS-CoV-2 spike protein derived from the original Wuhan strain.

The V and J segments used are TRBV7-8 and TRBJ2-7; the D gene could be either TRBD1 or TRBD2, each agreeing at 5 bases. This specimen consisted of peripheral blood, obtained in a trial of Ad26.COV2.S vaccine versus placebo. This receptor was obtained from a person aged 18 to 65 who received the Ad26.COV2.S COVID-19 vaccine or a placebo. The nucleotides are TGTGCCAGCAGCTTTAGACAGAGGGACGAGCAGTACTTC. It encodes CASSFRQRDEQYF.